This TCR beta chain was observed in a study of shared clonotypes between healthy human individuals (TCRdb year 2020). With respect to the entire study: Two women and a few men aged 18 to 49 years were included in the cohort. For each donor, CD4 naive and CD4 memory were each given three plates, CD8 naive was given two plates, and CD8 memory was given one plate. To estimate repertoire size and how much clonotype sharing occurs between individuals, the study deeply sequenced the blood TCR repertoires of 5 or 6 healthy adults. Different laboratories and diverse techniques were used to prepare libraries and sequence TCR repertoires, to increase sequencing depth and limit assay-specific biases. Each donor's leukapheresis produced roughly between roughly 0.9 and 8.9 billion PBMCs.

Donors were healthy HIV-negative adults with no recently reported acute infections or vaccinations. Every donor was a Caucasian adult living in Nashville, Tennessee, USA. CD4+ T cells were enriched by magnetic negative selection, after which naive cells were positively selected on CD45RA and the negative fraction was taken as the memory subset. Blood was collected by leukapheresis, and PBMCs were isolated by Ficoll-Histopaque density gradient centrifugation and then cryopreserved in liquid nitrogen vapor phase. Analytical flow cytometry was used to check the purity and quantity of each magnetically sorted T cell population. Each sorted fraction had its genomic DNA isolated and then quantified by UV absorbance on a Nanodrop 2000c. What the research found in general, with its limitations: Compared with non-shared clonotypes, the clonotypes found in all four sorted-subset donors had higher generation probabilities. Because the study included a small number of donors, the genetic and exposure-history diversity represented was limited. About 4.5% of naive CD4, 3.5% of naive CD8, 2% to 2.5% of memory CD4, and about 0.4% of memory CD8 clonotypes were shared across a few donors. Pairwise subsampling indicated that sequencing depth was expected to affect the degree of clonotype sharing among donors. Rarefaction of sorted-subset datasets indicated incomplete sequencing despite the large sequencing depth. Estimated clonotype richness was generally larger for naive than for memory subsets. Sampling was limited to blood, and TCR repertoires in tissue likely differ from TCR repertoires in blood.

Details on this clone: The antigen it binds to is not known. Nothing much larger sits one base from this clone, and base qualities are not available.

As encoded in the germline V gene, CDR1 is MDHEN while CDR2 is SYDVKM. The CDR3 runs 13 amino acids, cysteine and phenylalanine included. The DNA shown is the 39-base CDR3, in frame from base 1. Trimming takes 9 bases from V and 5 bases from J, and the germline ends sit 16 bases apart. TCR CDR3 regions were amplified from genomic DNA by multiplex PCR using the deep immunoSEQ assay. For each cell subset, the extracted genomic DNA was distributed evenly across all wells of several immunoSEQ 96-well plates, and each plate served as one replicate. Each replicate PCR for sorted subsets received 200 ng genomic DNA, equal to roughly 30,000 T cell genomes. Purified libraries were quantified with a Qubit 3.0 fluorometer, sized on a Bioanalyzer 2100, and re-quantified with the KAPA Library Quantification kit. Every immunoSEQ 96-well plate was sequenced on a dedicated single-read 150-cycle Illumina NextSeq 550 flow cell. Concerning the study's data processing: Because the immunoSEQ output held only junctional sequences and lacked quality scores, the filtering could not match the filtering applied to full-length reads. Sequences were annotated with PyIR, a Python wrapper for IgBLAST v1.9, using IMGT germline references to assign V/J genes and CDR3. Reads were filtered out if the reads had weak V/J assignments (E-value above 1e-6), no CDR3, stop codons, out-of-frame junctions, or ambiguous translated residues. V3J clonotypes were defined as sequences sharing the same inferred V gene, J gene, and CDR3 amino acid sequence. To compute the percentage overlap between repertoires, the number of shared unique clonotypes was divided by the size of the smaller repertoire. RTK rarefaction, the Chao1 estimator, and Recon v2.1 estimates of unobserved clonotypes were used to assess repertoire richness. Generation probabilities were computed with OLGA for all TCRbeta clonotypes obtained by the gDNA method from a handful of donors. This immuneACCESS table, as held by TCRdb, lists in-frame sequences with V and J called but not all clones. Of the missing ones, under half trace to an unresolved V gene in checked studies; the others have no known cause. V and J calls and clone size are given by that table; D and trimming were obtained from the DNA. The table for this sample lists approximately 530,000 clones; 95% to 97% of them were counted only once. In total, the top ten clones hold about 0.06% of the sample.

The specimen sequenced was naive CD4+ T cells sorted from blood. This sample's cell subset or site label indicates: CD45RA+ positively selected. The source is a woman younger than 45 in good health. Recombination joined TRBV28 with TRBJ1-1, and TRBD1 may be the D gene, going by 5 matching bases. The CDR3 in this case is CASAQGLETEAFF. In nucleotide form, the sequence is TGTGCCAGTGCCCAGGGCCTGGAGACTGAAGCTTTCTTT.